The 4 T cell receptor beta chains below all came from one sample that was sequenced in a study of T-cell reconstitution after alpha-beta-depleted transplantation in children. Unique molecular identifiers tagged the TCRbeta library. In TCRdb, the PCR reads were re-called with MiXCR into one record per CDR3 protein. In the table there are approximately 630,000 distinct CDR3 sequences, under 15% of which are singletons. The specimen comprised PBMCs, sampled before TCRalphabeta/CD19-depleted stem cell transplant. The receptors originated from a girl under 10 years old with congenital amegakaryocytic thrombocytopenia, due to receive a stem cell transplant.

J is TRBJ2-2 and V is TRBV7-9; D unclear. The CDR3 runs to 16 residues. The V and J ends lost 3 bases and 1 base respectively, with 12 bases between them. Per the germline V gene, CDR1 is SEHNR and CDR2 is FQNEAQ (reference sequence). The CDR3 nucleotides are TGTGCCAGCAGCTTCGATGTTTCACAGAACACCGGGGAGCTGTTTTTT. Protein sequence: CASSFDVSQNTGELFF.

Ten or more counts support this clonotype. The chain has TRBV20-1 and TRBJ2-1; 13 bases map to TRBD2. This CDR3 has 20 amino acids. After removal of 6 bases from V and 1 base from J, the junction contained 18 bases not matched to a gene. CDR1 DFQATT and CDR2 SNEGSKA come from the germline V gene (reference sequence). The CDR3 nucleotides read TGCAGTGCCAACCGTATTGGACTAGCGGGAGTATCCTGGTCCTACAATGAGCAGTTCTTC. Protein product: CSANRIGLAGVSWSYNEQFF.

This clonotype has at least ten counts. The chain employs TRBV3-1 and TRBJ2-1, with 8 nucleotides matching TRBD2. This CDR3 spans 15 amino acids. Germline CDR1 is LGHDT and CDR2 is YNNKEL (reference sequence). V lost 0 bases and J lost 7; bases outside the gene matches: 5. The CDR3 is CASSQDLGGRNEQFF. CDR3 nucleotides: TGTGCCAGCAGCCAAGATCTCGGCGGGAGGAATGAGCAGTTCTTC.

As to this clonotype: With a much larger clone just one base away, this may be a read error. The gene calls are TRBV6-1 and TRBJ2-5; D gene unclear. CDR1 MNHNS and CDR2 SASEGT come from the germline V gene. The CDR3 spans 15 residues. As DNA, the CDR3 is TGTGACAGCATAGGTATGGCAGAGATAGAAGAGACCCAGTACTTC. Encoded protein: CDSIGMAEIEETQYF.